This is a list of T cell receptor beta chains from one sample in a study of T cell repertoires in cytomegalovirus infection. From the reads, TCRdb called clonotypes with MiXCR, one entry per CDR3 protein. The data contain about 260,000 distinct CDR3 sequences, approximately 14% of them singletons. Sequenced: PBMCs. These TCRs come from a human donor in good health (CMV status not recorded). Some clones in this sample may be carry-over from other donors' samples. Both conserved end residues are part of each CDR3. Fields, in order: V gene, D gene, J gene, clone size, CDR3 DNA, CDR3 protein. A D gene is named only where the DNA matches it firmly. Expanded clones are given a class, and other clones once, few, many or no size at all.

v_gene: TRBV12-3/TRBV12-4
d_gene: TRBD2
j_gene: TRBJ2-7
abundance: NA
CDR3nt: TGTGCCAGCAGCCTCAAGCGGGGGGCACCGAACGAGCAGTACTTC
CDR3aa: CASSLKRGAPNEQYF

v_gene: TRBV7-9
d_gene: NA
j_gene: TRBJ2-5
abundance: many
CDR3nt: TGTGCCAGCAGCCGTCGGGAAGAGACCCAGTACTTC
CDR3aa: CASSRREETQYF

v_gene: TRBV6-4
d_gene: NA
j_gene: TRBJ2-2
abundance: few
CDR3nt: TGTGCCAGCAGTGACGGAGAGGGCAGCGGGGAGCTGTTTTTT
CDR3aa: CASSDGEGSGELFF

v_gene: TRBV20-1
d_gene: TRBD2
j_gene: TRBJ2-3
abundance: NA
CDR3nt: TGCAGTGCTAGGGAATCTTCTAGCGGCCACACAGATACGCAGTATTTT
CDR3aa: CSARESSSGHTDTQYF

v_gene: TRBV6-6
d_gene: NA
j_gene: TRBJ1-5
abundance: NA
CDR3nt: TGTGCCAGCAGTTACCGGGGGGATCGGAATCAGCCCCAGCATTTT
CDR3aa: CASSYRGDRNQPQHF

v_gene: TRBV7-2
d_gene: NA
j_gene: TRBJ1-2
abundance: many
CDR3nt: TGTGCCAGCAGCCCTCGGACCTCCGGCTACACCTTC
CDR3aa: CASSPRTSGYTF

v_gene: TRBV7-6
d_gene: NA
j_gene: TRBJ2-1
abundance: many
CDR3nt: TGTGCCAGCAGCTTAGGAAGGAGTATCAATGAGCAGTTCTTC
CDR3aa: CASSLGRSINEQFF

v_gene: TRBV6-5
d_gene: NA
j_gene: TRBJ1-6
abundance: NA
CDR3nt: TGTGCCAGCACTGAAGGGCATAATTCACCCCTCCACTTT
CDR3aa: CASTEGHNSPLHF

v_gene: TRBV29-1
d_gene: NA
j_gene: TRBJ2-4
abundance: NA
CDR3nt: TGCAGCGTCGGGACCGTAGCCAAAAACATTCAGTACTTC
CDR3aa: CSVGTVAKNIQYF

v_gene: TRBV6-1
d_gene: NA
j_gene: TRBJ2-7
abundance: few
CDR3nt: TGTGCCAGCAGGGCTGAGTCCTACGAGCAGTACTTC
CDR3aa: CASRAESYEQYF

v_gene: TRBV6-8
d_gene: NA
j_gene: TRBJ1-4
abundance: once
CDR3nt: TGTGCCACCCGGGTCGGTCGATCAACTAATGAAAAACTGTTTTTT
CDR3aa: CATRVGRSTNEKLFF

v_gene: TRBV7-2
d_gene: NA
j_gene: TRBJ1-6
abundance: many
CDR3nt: TGTGCCAGCAGCCTCAGGAATTCACCCCTCCACTTT
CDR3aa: CASSLRNSPLHF

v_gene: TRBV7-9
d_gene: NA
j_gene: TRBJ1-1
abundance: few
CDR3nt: TGTGCCAGCAGTGAGAAACTGGAAGCTTTCTTT
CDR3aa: CASSEKLEAFF

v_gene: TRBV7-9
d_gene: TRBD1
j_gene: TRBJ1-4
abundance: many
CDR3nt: TGTGCCAGCAGCCTACGGACAGGGGGACGCGAAAAACTGTTTTTT
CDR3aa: CASSLRTGGREKLFF